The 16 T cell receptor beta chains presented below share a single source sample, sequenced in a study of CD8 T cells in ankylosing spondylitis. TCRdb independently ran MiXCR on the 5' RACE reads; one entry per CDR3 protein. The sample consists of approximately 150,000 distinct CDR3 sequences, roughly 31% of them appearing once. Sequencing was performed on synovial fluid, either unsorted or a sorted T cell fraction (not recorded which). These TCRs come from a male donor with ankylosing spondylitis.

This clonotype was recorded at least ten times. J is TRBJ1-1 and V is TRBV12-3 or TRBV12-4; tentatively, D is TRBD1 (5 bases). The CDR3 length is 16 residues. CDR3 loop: CATRSLLGRYRTEAFF. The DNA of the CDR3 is TGTGCAACCCGTTCTTTGCTGGGGCGGTACCGCACTGAAGCTTTCTTT.

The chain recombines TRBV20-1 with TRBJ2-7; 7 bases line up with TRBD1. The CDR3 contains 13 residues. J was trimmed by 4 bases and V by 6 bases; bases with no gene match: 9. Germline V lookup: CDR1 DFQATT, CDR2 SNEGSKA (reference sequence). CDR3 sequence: CSARRTGKYEQYF. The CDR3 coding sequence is TGCAGTGCCCGTAGGACAGGAAAATACGAGCAGTACTTC.

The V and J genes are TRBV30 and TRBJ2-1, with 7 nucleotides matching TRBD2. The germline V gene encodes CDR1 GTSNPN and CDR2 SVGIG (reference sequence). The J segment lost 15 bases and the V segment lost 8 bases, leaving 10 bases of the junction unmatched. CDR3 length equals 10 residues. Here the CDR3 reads CAGGDSEAFF. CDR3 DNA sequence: TGTGCCGGGGGGGACTCGGAAGCGTTCTTC.

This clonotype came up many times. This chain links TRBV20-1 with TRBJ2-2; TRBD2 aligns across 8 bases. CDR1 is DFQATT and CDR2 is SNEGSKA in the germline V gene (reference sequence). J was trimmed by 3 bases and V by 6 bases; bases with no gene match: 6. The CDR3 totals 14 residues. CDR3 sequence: CSARGATYTGELFF. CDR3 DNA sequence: TGCAGTGCGCGGGGGGCCACCTACACCGGGGAGCTGTTTTTT.

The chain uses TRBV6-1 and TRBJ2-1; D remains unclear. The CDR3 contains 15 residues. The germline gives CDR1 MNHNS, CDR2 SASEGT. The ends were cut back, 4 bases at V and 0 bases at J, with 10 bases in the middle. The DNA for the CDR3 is TGTGCCAGCAGTGGGACGCCCTTCTCCTACAATGAGCAGTTCTTC. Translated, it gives CASSGTPFSYNEQFF.

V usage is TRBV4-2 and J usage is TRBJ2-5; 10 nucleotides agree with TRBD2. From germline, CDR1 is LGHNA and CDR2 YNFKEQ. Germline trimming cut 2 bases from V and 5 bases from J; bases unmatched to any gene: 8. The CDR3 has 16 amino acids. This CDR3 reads CASSQKRGGQGETQYF. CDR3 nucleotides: TGTGCCAGCAGCCAAAAGCGGGGGGGCCAGGGGGAGACCCAGTACTTC.

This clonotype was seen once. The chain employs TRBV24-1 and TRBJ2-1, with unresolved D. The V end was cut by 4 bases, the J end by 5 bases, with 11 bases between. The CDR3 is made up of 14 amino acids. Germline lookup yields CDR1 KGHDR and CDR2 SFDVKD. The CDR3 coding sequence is TGTGCCACCAGTGAATCGGACCGTGACAATGAGCAGTTCTTC. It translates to CATSESDRDNEQFF.

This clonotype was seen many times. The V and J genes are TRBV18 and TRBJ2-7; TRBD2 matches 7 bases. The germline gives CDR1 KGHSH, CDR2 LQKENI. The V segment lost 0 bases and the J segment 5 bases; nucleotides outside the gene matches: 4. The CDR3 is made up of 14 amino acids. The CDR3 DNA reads TGTGCCAGCTCACCACCGACGGGGAGGGACGAGCAGTACTTC. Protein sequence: CASSPPTGRDEQYF.

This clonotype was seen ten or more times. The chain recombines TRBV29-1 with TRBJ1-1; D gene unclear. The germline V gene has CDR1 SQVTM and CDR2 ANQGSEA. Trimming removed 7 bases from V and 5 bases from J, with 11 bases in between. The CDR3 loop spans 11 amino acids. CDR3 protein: CSATRQTEAFF. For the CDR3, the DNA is TGCAGCGCCACGCGGCAAACTGAAGCTTTCTTT.

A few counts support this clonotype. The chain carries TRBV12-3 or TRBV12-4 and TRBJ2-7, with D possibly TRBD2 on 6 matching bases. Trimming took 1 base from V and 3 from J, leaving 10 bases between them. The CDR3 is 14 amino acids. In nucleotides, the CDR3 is TGTGCCAGCAGTTTAGAGCGGGTTATCTACGAGCAGTACTTC. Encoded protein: CASSLERVIYEQYF.

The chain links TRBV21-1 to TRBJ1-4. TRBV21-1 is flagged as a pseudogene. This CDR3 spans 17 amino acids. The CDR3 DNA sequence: TGTGCCAGCAGCAAACGGGGGCACTCCGGGGGTGAGGAAAAACTGTTTTTT. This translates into CASSKRGHSGGEEKLFF.

The CDR3 DNA sequence: TGTGCCAGCTCACCATCGGTTCTCCAAGAGACCCAGTACTTC. This sequence encodes CASSPSVLQETQYF. The chain recombines TRBV18 with TRBJ2-5; D is ambiguous. Looked up from germline, CDR1 is KGHSH and CDR2 is LQKENI. V dropped 2 bases and J dropped 1 base, with 8 bases sitting between them. The CDR3 is made up of 14 amino acids.

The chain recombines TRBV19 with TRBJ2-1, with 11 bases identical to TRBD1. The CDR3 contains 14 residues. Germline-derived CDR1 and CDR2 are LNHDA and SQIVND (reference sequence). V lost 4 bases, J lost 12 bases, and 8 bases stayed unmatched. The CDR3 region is CASSTGQGAWTQFF. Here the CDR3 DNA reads TGTGCCAGTAGTACCGGACAGGGGGCTTGGACGCAGTTCTTC.

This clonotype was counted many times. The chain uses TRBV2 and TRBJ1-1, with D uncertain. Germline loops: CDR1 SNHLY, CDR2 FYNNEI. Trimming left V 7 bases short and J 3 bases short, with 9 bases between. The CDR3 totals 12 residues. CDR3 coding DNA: TGTGCCAGCAAAACACAGTACACTGAAGCTTTCTTT. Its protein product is CASKTQYTEAFF.

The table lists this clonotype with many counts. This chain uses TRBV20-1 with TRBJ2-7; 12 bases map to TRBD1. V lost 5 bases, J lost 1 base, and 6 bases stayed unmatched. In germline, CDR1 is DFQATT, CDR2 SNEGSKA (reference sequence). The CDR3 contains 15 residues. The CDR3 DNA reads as TGCAGTGCTTCGCCGGGACAGGGGGCTTCCTACGAGCAGTACTTC. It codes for CSASPGQGASYEQYF.

The CDR3 nucleotides are TGCGCCAGCAGCTTGTCAGGGTCGGGAAGCACAGATACGCAGTATTTT. It yields the protein CASSLSGSGSTDTQYF. This chain joins TRBV5-1 and TRBJ2-3; either TRBD1 or TRBD2 may supply D (5 bases each). Germline CDR1 SGHRS, CDR2 YFSETQ. The CDR3 extends over 16 amino acids. V gave up 1 base and J gave up 0 bases, with 12 bases separating them.